This T cell receptor beta chain was captured by sequencing in a study of blood T cells in healthy people across ages. Study-wide points: Aged donors had fewer naive CD4+ cells and lower diversity than long-lived donors.

Trimming pared 8 bases from V and 10 bases from J, leaving 23 bases between. The CDR3 spans 15 residues. This clonotype was observed a single time. Its antigen is not known. A J-beta primer mix and a sample-barcoded 5' primer were used in a second PCR of roughly 7 to 12 cycles. TCRdb reprocessed the 5' RACE reads with MiXCR, giving one entry per CDR3 protein. Among about 560,000 distinct CDR3 sequences listed, about 26% were seen once. Isolating PBMCs gave at least 6.5 million of these cells per sample. This same sample was also part of a study on T cells of mothers and their children.

This chain uses TRBV12-3 or TRBV12-4 with TRBJ1-4; D is undetermined. Sequencing used blood. The origin of this receptor is a boy aged 2-15 years in good health. For the CDR3, the DNA is TGTGCCAGCGGCGTAGAGGGCCCCGCTCCCGTAAAACTGTTTTTT. Amino acids: CASGVEGPAPVKLFF.